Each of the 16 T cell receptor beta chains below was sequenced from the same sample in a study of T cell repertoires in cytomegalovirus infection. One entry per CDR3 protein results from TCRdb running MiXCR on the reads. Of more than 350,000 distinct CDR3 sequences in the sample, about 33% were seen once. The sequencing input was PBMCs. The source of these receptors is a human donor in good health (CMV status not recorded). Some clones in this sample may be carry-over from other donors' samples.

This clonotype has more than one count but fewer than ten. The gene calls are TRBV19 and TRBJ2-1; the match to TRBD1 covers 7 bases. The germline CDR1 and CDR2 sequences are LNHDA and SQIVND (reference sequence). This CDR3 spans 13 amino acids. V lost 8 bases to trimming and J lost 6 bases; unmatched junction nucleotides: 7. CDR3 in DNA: TGTGCCAGTCGAACGACAGGGTTCAATGAGCAGTTCTTC. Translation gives CASRTTGFNEQFF.

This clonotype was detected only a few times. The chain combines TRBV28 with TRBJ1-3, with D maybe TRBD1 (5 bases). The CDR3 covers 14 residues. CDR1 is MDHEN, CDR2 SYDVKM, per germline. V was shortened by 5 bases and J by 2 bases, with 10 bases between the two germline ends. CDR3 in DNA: TGTGCCAGCAGTCCAGGGTTGACTGGAAACACCATATATTTT. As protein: CASSPGLTGNTIYF.

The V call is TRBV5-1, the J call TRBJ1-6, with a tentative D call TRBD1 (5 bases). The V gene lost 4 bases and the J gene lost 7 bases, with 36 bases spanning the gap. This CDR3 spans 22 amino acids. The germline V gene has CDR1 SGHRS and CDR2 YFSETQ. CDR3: CASSPRGQPYFLGERENSPLHF. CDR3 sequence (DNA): TGCGCCAGCAGCCCCCGTGGGCAGCCTTACTTTTTAGGGGAAAGGGAGAATTCACCCCTCCACTTT.

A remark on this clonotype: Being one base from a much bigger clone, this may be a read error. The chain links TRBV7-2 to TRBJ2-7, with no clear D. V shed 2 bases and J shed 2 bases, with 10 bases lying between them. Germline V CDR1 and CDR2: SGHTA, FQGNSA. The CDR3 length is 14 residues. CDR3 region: CASSLPADTYEQYF. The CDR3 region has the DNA TGTGCCAGCAGCTTACCGGCCGATACCTACGAGCAGTACTTC.

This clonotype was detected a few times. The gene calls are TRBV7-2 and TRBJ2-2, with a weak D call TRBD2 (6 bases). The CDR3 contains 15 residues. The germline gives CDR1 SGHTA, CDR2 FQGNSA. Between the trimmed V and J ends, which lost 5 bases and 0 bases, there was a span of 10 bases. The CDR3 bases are TGTGCCAGCAGCCGCGGGGCGTCGAACACCGGGGAGCTGTTTTTT. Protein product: CASSRGASNTGELFF.

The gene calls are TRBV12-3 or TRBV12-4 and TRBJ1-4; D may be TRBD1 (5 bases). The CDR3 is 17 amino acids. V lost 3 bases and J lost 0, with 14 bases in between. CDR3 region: CASSFLVGGATNEKLFF. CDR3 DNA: TGTGCCAGCAGTTTTCTGGTCGGGGGTGCAACTAATGAAAAACTGTTTTTT.

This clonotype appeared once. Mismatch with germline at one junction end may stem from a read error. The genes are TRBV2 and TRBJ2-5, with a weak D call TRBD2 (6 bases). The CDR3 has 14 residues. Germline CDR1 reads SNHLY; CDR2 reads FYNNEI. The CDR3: CSSNKAQRVETQYF. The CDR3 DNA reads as TGTTCCAGCAACAAAGCCCAGCGGGTAGAGACCCAGTACTTC.

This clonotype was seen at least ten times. CDR3 nucleotide sequence: TGTGCCAGCAGCTTATACGGGCAAACTAATGAAAAACTGTTTTTT. This sequence encodes CASSLYGQTNEKLFF. This rearrangement joins TRBV7-8 to TRBJ1-4, with D hard to call. This CDR3 has 15 residues. The V gene lost 2 bases and the J gene lost 1 base, with 8 bases spanning the gap. Germline CDR1 and CDR2: SGHVS and FQNEAQ.

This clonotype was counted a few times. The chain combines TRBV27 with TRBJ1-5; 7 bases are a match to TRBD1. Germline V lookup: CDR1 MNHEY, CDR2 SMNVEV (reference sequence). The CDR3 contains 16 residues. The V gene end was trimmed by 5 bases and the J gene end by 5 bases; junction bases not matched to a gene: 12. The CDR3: CASSPRGRGVYQPQHF. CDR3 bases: TGTGCCAGCAGTCCACGCGGCAGGGGGGTCTATCAGCCCCAGCATTTT.

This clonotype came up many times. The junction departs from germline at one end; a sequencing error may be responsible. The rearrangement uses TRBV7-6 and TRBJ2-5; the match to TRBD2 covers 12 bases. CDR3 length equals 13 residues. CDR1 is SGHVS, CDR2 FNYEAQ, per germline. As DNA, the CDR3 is TGTGCCAGCAGCTTACGACTAGCGGGGGCCCCCGACTTC. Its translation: CASSLRLAGAPDF. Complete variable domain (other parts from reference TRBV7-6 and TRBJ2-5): GAGVSQSPRYKVTKRGQDVALRCDPISGHVSLYWYRQALGQGPEFLTYFNYEAQQDKSGLPNDRFSAERPEGSISTLTIQRTEQRDSAMYRCASSLRLAGAPDFGPGTRLLVL.

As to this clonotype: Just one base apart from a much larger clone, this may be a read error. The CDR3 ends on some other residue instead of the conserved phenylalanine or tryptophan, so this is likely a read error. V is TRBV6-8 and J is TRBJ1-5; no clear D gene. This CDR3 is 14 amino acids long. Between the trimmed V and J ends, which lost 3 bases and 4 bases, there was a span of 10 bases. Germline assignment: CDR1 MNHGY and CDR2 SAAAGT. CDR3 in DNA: TGTGCCAGCAGTTATGGAGTAGGAAATCAGCCCCAGCATTTG. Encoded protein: CASSYGVGNQPQHL.

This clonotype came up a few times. CDR3 region: CASSTPAQTKPQHF. In nucleotides, the CDR3 is TGTGCCAGTAGTACACCAGCCCAGACCAAGCCCCAGCATTTT. This chain uses TRBV19 with TRBJ1-5; D is unclear. Trimming pared 4 bases from V and 8 bases from J, leaving 15 bases between. Germline V CDR1 and CDR2: LNHDA, SQIVND (reference sequence). The length of the CDR3 is 14 residues.

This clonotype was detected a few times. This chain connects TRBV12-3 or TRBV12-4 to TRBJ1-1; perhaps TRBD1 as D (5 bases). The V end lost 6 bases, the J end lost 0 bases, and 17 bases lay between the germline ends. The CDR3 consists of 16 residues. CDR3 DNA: TGTGCCAGCAGATCCGGGACGGGGACTTTGAACACTGAAGCTTTCTTT. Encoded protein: CASRSGTGTLNTEAFF.

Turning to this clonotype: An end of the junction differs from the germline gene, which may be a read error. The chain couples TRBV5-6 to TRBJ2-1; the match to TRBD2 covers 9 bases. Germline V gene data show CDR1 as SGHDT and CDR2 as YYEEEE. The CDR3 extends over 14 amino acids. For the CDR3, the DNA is TGTGCCAGCAGCCCTCAGGGACTAGCTATTGAGCAGTTATTC. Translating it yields CASSPQGLAIEQLF.

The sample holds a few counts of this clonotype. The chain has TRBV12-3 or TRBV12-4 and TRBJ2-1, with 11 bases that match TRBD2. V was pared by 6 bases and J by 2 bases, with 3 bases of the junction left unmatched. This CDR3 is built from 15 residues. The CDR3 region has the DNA TGTGCCAGCAGCAATAGCGGGGGGGCCTACAATGAGCAGTTCTTC. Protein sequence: CASSNSGGAYNEQFF.

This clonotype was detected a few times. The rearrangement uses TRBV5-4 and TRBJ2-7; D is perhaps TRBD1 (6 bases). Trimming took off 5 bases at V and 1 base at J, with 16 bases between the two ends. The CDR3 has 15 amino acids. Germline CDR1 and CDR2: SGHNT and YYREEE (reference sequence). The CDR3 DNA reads TGTGCCAGCAGATCCACAGGGCCAAGATCCTACGAGCAGTACTTC. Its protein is CASRSTGPRSYEQYF.